This passage covers 32 T cell receptor beta chains from one sample sequenced in a study of cytomegalovirus exposure and HLA in healthy donors. 13 Jbeta primers and 60 Vbeta primers were used for the PCR. Libraries were prepared by immunoSEQ multiplex PCR; TCRdb keeps only in-frame clonotypes and omits some of them. The sample yields 150,000 to 200,000 clones, 82% seen once. Sequencing used PBMCs. These receptors were obtained from a man aged 40-55 years in good health and CMV-seronegative.

The chain uses TRBV11-2 and TRBJ2-7; 8 bases align to TRBD2. The CDR3 loop spans 13 amino acids. V was pared by 2 bases and J by 7 bases, with 4 bases of the junction left unmatched. CDR1 is SGHAT and CDR2 is FQNNGV in the germline V gene. CDR3 nucleotide sequence: TGTGCCAGCAGCTTACCAGCGGGGGAAGAGCAGTACTTC. Its translation: CASSLPAGEEQYF.

The chain employs TRBV19 and TRBJ2-7; 10 nucleotides match TRBD1. The length of the CDR3 is 16 residues. CDR1 is LNHDA, CDR2 SQIVND, per germline (reference sequence). V lost 4 bases to trimming and J lost 2 bases; unmatched junction nucleotides: 8. CDR3 nucleotide sequence: TGTGCCAGTAGTACCCGGGACAGGGGCAAGGCCTACGAGCAGTACTTC. Translating it yields CASSTRDRGKAYEQYF.

The V and J genes are TRBV5-6 and TRBJ1-2; maybe TRBD1 (6 bases). Germline assignment: CDR1 SGHDT and CDR2 YYEEEE. The CDR3 is 15 residues long. The V end lost 4 bases, the J end lost 8 bases, and 21 bases lay between the germline ends. The CDR3 loop is CASSPRDAGGRGYTF. DNA of the CDR3: TGTGCCAGCAGCCCCAGGGACGCGGGGGGCAGGGGCTACACCTTC.

This rearrangement joins TRBV7-9 to TRBJ1-1; 7 bases are a match to TRBD1. The CDR3 has 12 amino acids. Trimming took 10 bases from V and 2 from J; bases not matched to a gene: 4. Germline CDR1 is SEHNR and CDR2 is FQNEAQ (reference sequence). The CDR3: CATGTANTEAFF. The DNA for the CDR3 is TGTGCCACCGGGACAGCTAACACTGAAGCTTTCTTT.

V usage is TRBV27 and J usage is TRBJ2-1; D call uncertain. The CDR3 contains 12 residues. Germline V gene data show CDR1 as MNHEY and CDR2 as SMNVEV (reference sequence). V was cut by 2 bases and J by 9 bases, with 8 bases left in between. For the CDR3, the DNA is TGTGCCAGCAGTTTACCCCCCGGTGAGCAGTTCTTC. This sequence encodes CASSLPPGEQFF.

J is TRBJ1-2 and V is TRBV9; 7 bases agree with TRBD1. CDR1 and CDR2 (germline): SGDLS, YYNGEE. After removal of 0 bases from V and 4 bases from J, the junction contained 6 bases not matched to a gene. This CDR3 comprises 15 residues. CDR3 residues: CASSVGDSQTYGYTF. In DNA form, the CDR3 reads TGTGCCAGCAGCGTAGGGGACAGTCAGACCTATGGCTACACCTTC.

V is TRBV6-5 and J is TRBJ2-7, with D unresolved. CDR1 is MNHEY, CDR2 SVGAGI, per germline. Trimming took 6 bases from V and 6 from J, leaving 12 bases between them. The CDR3 is made up of 12 amino acids. Written as DNA, the CDR3 is TGTGCCAGCAGGGGCGTTCGATCCGAGCAGTACTTC. The encoded protein is CASRGVRSEQYF.

The gene calls are TRBV5-6 and TRBJ1-1; the match to TRBD1 covers 7 bases. The V segment lost 4 bases and the J segment 7 bases; nucleotides outside the gene matches: 7. Germline V gene data show CDR1 as SGHDT and CDR2 as YYEEEE. The CDR3 has 13 residues. CDR3 loop: CASSVEQGFEAFF. DNA of the CDR3: TGTGCCAGCAGCGTAGAACAGGGGTTTGAAGCTTTCTTT.

V usage is TRBV15 and J usage is TRBJ2-1, with a possible D match to TRBD1 (6 bases). CDR1 and CDR2 (germline): LNHNV, YYDKDF (reference sequence). The ends were cut back, 3 bases at V and 4 bases at J, with 16 bases in the middle. This CDR3 is 16 amino acids long. This CDR3 reads CATSRDATGFYNEQFF. The CDR3 bases are TGTGCCACCAGCAGGGATGCGACAGGTTTTTACAATGAGCAGTTCTTC. The entire variable domain, with the rest obtained from reference TRBV15 and TRBJ2-1, is as follows: DAMVIQNPRYQVTQFGKPVTLSCSQTLNHNVMYWYQQKSSQAPKLLFHYYDKDFNNEADTPDNFQSRRPNTSFCFLDIRSPGLGDTAMYLCATSRDATGFYNEQFFGPGTRLTVL.

V usage is TRBV5-8 and J usage is TRBJ1-2, with TRBD1 matching 7 bases. J gave up 5 bases and V 6 bases, and 10 bases lay outside the gene matches. The CDR3 has 14 amino acids. Germline values: CDR1 SGHTS, CDR2 YDEGEE. The CDR3 sequence is CASMDPGTDYGYTF. DNA for the CDR3: TGTGCCAGCATGGACCCCGGGACAGATTATGGCTACACCTTC.

The CDR3 here is CASIDSQETQYF. In DNA, the CDR3 is TGTGCCAGCATTGACAGTCAAGAGACCCAGTACTTC. The rearrangement links TRBV25-1 to TRBJ2-5; tentative D call: TRBD1 (5 bases). Trimming cost V 7 bases and J 2 bases, with 8 bases left between them. Germline CDR1 reads MGHDK; CDR2 reads SYGVNS. CDR3 length: 12 residues.

Only one count was recorded for this clone. This sample includes further DNA sequences coding for the same CDR3. V gene TRBV11-2 combines with J gene TRBJ2-1; a possible D gene is TRBD2 (5 bases). CDR3 length: 15 amino acids. The V gene lost 1 base and the J gene lost 1 base, with 8 bases spanning the gap. CDR1 and CDR2 (germline): SGHAT, FQNNGV. In DNA, the CDR3 is TGTGCCAGCAGCTTAGCGGGATCATCCTACAATGAGCAGTTCTTC. Translating gives CASSLAGSSYNEQFF. Looking up the rest from reference TRBV11-2 and TRBJ2-1 gives the full variable domain: EAGVAQSPRYKIIEKRQSVAFWCNPISGHATLYWYQQILGQGPKLLIQFQNNGVVDDSQLPKDRFSAERLKGVDSTLKIQPAKLEDSAVYLCASSLAGSSYNEQFFGPGTRLTVL.

The chain's CDR3 is CASSLYAARSGSGANVLTF. The DNA of the CDR3 is TGTGCCAGCAGCTTATACGCGGCTCGGTCCGGCTCTGGGGCCAACGTCCTGACTTTC. This rearrangement joins TRBV7-3 to TRBJ2-6; no firm D call. The CDR3 is made up of 19 amino acids. Trimming pared 2 bases from V and 0 bases from J, leaving 17 bases between. CDR1 is SGHTA and CDR2 is FQGTGA in the germline V gene. The full variable domain, rest sourced from reference TRBV7-3 and TRBJ2-6, is GAGVSQTPSNKVTEKGKYVELRCDPISGHTALYWYRQSLGQGPEFLIYFQGTGAADDSGLPNDRFFAVRPEGSVSTLKIQRTERGDSAVYLCASSLYAARSGSGANVLTFGAGSRLTVL.

This clone was recorded only once. The chain is built from TRBV9 and TRBJ2-5; 11 nucleotides align to TRBD2. In germline, CDR1 is SGDLS, CDR2 YYNGEE. The CDR3 has 15 residues. Trimming took 0 bases from V and 9 from J; bases not matched to a gene: 7. The DNA for the CDR3 is TGTGCCAGCAGCGTAGGGGATAGCGGGAGGGAGGCCCAGTACTTC. It is translated as CASSVGDSGREAQYF.

This clone showed up just a few times. The rearrangement links TRBV28 to TRBJ1-1, with unresolved D. The CDR3 totals 14 residues. CDR1 and CDR2 (germline): MDHEN, SYDVKM. V lost 2 bases, J lost 1 base, and 8 bases lay in between. The CDR3 region is CASSLGRANTEAFF. In DNA form, the CDR3 reads TGTGCCAGCAGTTTAGGGCGGGCGAACACTGAAGCTTTCTTT.

The rearrangement joins TRBV27 to TRBJ2-7; TRBD2 matches 10 bases. This CDR3 is built from 17 residues. Trimming removed 6 bases from V and 5 bases from J; junction bases left unmatched: 16. Germline-derived CDR1 and CDR2 are MNHEY and SMNVEV (reference sequence). The CDR3 region is CASSRLGVSGRAHEQYF. The CDR3 bases are TGTGCCAGCAGCAGACTCGGGGTGAGCGGGAGGGCCCACGAGCAGTACTTC.

A note on this clone: The sample has other DNA sequences that encode this CDR3 too. This rearrangement joins TRBV28 to TRBJ2-6, with D possibly matching TRBD2 (6 bases). The germline V gene encodes CDR1 MDHEN and CDR2 SYDVKM. There are 15 residues in the CDR3. The V end lost 6 bases, the J end lost 0 bases, and 9 bases lay between the germline ends. CDR3 loop: CASSLGSSGANVLTF. The CDR3 region has the DNA TGTGCCAGCAGCCTCGGGAGCTCTGGGGCCAACGTCCTGACTTTC.

V usage is TRBV6-5 and J usage is TRBJ2-1, with 7 positions matching TRBD2. Trimming cost V 0 bases and J 7 bases; bases outside gene matches: 9. CDR3 size: 16 residues. Germline CDR1 is MNHEY and CDR2 is SVGAGI. CDR3 protein: CASSYSRGGRGNEQFF. CDR3 bases: TGTGCCAGCAGTTACTCCCGCGGAGGGAGGGGAAATGAGCAGTTCTTC.

V usage is TRBV11-2 and J usage is TRBJ2-1; 11 bases map to TRBD1. CDR1 is SGHAT and CDR2 is FQNNGV in the germline V gene. Trimming at V came to 5 bases and at J to 7 bases, leaving 7 bases not matched to a gene. The CDR3 is 15 amino acids. The CDR3 DNA sequence: TGTGCCAGCAGCCCCACCGGGACAGGGGGGAATGAGCAGTTCTTC. Amino acid sequence: CASSPTGTGGNEQFF.

The CDR3 protein is CASSPDRGGSEQYF. In DNA, the CDR3 is TGTGCCAGCAGTCCTGACAGGGGAGGAAGCGAGCAGTACTTC. The rearrangement joins TRBV27 to TRBJ2-7, with TRBD1 identical over 8 bases. The germline V gene has CDR1 MNHEY and CDR2 SMNVEV (reference sequence). The CDR3 runs to 14 residues. Trimming took 5 bases from V and 6 from J; bases not matched to a gene: 9.

This clone appeared once. The rearrangement uses TRBV9 and TRBJ2-5; D is possibly TRBD1 (6 bases). The CDR3 is 14 amino acids. Trimming pared 0 bases from V and 5 bases from J, leaving 11 bases between. CDR1 and CDR2 (germline): SGDLS, YYNGEE. The CDR3 is CASSVEGGRETQYF. DNA for the CDR3: TGTGCCAGCAGCGTAGAAGGGGGTCGGGAGACCCAGTACTTC.

The rearrangement joins TRBV6-6 to TRBJ2-7; TRBD2 matches at 8 bases. Germline lookup yields CDR1 MNHNY and CDR2 SVGAGI (reference sequence). CDR3 length: 15 residues. The junction had 4 bases not matched to a gene; V was cut back by 0 bases and J by 3 bases. In DNA form, the CDR3 reads TGTGCCAGCAGTTACTCGAAAGGGACTAGCTACGAGCAGTACTTC. This sequence encodes CASSYSKGTSYEQYF.

The rearrangement uses TRBV9 and TRBJ2-2; 8 positions match TRBD2. With 3 bases clipped from V and 7 bases from J, the junction kept 5 bases outside the gene matches. The CDR3 covers 14 residues. CDR1 and CDR2 (germline): SGDLS, YYNGEE. The CDR3 DNA is TGTGCCAGCAGCGGACGGGGGGGGGTCGGGGAGCTGTTTTTT. As protein: CASSGRGGVGELFF.

The V call is TRBV15, the J call TRBJ2-1, with TRBD2 matching over 7 bases. The germline CDR1 and CDR2 sequences are LNHNV and YYDKDF (reference sequence). V lost 8 bases, J lost 5 bases, and 9 bases stayed unmatched. The CDR3 covers 14 residues. Here the CDR3 reads CATARSLADNEQFF. The CDR3 DNA sequence: TGTGCCACCGCCCGATCCCTAGCGGACAATGAGCAGTTCTTC.

This clone was counted between two and nine times. This chain joins TRBV7-9 and TRBJ2-5; 8 positions match TRBD1. V lost 3 bases, J lost 5 bases, and 5 bases stayed unmatched. The germline V gene has CDR1 SEHNR and CDR2 FQNEAQ (reference sequence). CDR3 length equals 14 residues. CDR3 DNA sequence: TGTGCCAGCAGCTTCTGGACAGGGAAGGAGACCCAGTACTTC. This translates into CASSFWTGKETQYF.

The chain has TRBV10-3 and TRBJ2-5; 9 bases match TRBD2. The CDR3 contains 15 residues. In germline, CDR1 is ENHRY, CDR2 SYGVKD. V trimming: 4 bases; J trimming: 5 bases; junction bases outside the gene matches: 8. The CDR3 sequence is CAISGGGGAGETQYF. The CDR3 nucleotides read TGTGCCATCAGTGGCGGCGGGGGGGCCGGGGAGACCCAGTACTTC.

The chain combines TRBV7-2 with TRBJ2-1; D unresolved. V shed 1 base and J shed 9 bases, with 13 bases lying between them. The germline gives CDR1 SGHTA, CDR2 FQGNSA. The CDR3 totals 14 residues. The CDR3 sequence: CASSLGVLLGEQFF. CDR3 nucleotide sequence: TGTGCCAGCAGCTTAGGGGTCTTGCTAGGTGAGCAGTTCTTC.

This clone has a handful of counts. At the DNA level, this CDR3 is encoded by other sequences in the same sample as well. The chain uses TRBV7-2 and TRBJ1-3, with D maybe TRBD1 (6 bases). The CDR3 totals 14 residues. V lost 0 bases, J lost 4 bases, and 7 bases lay in between. Germline V CDR1 and CDR2: SGHTA, FQGNSA. The CDR3, as DNA: TGTGCCAGCAGCTTAGCTACAGGGGGAAACACCATATATTTT. Its translation: CASSLATGGNTIYF.

The V gene is TRBV5-5, the J gene TRBJ1-5; D remains ambiguous. The CDR3 has 12 amino acids. Germline V gives CDR1 SGHKS, CDR2 YYEKEE (reference sequence). Trimming removed 4 bases from V and 5 bases from J, with 7 bases in between. The CDR3 reads CASSASDQPQHF. CDR3 in DNA: TGTGCCAGCAGCGCCAGTGATCAGCCCCAGCATTTT. The full variable domain, its missing parts supplied by reference TRBV5-5 and TRBJ1-5, is DAGVTQSPTHLIKTRGQQVTLRCSPISGHKSVSWYQQVLGQGPQFIFQYYEKEERGRGNFPDRFSARQFPNYSSELNVNALLLGDSALYLCASSASDQPQHFGDGTRLSIL.

The genes are TRBV5-1 and TRBJ2-1; D ambiguous. Germline-derived CDR1 and CDR2 are SGHRS and YFSETQ. This CDR3 is 15 amino acids long. Trimming pared 0 bases from V and 5 bases from J, leaving 12 bases between. The CDR3 region is CASSLGTGENNEQFF. CDR3 sequence (DNA): TGCGCCAGCAGCTTGGGAACCGGAGAGAACAATGAGCAGTTCTTC.

This chain uses TRBV9 with TRBJ1-5, with a tentative D call TRBD1 (6 bases). The length of the CDR3 is 15 residues. Germline CDR1 SGDLS, CDR2 YYNGEE. V was pared by 4 bases and J by 2 bases, with 13 bases between. The CDR3 nucleotides read TGTGCCAGCAGCCTCACGGACAGTGGCAATCAGCCCCAGCATTTT. Protein sequence: CASSLTDSGNQPQHF.

This chain connects TRBV6-5 to TRBJ2-1; D perhaps matches TRBD2 (6 bases). The V end lost 4 bases, the J end lost 7 bases, and 17 bases lay between the germline ends. Germline V CDR1 and CDR2: MNHEY, SVGAGI. This CDR3 has 15 amino acids. This chain's CDR3 is CASSFKRVTTNEQFF. In nucleotides, the CDR3 is TGTGCCAGCAGTTTCAAGCGGGTCACTACGAATGAGCAGTTCTTC.